This T cell receptor (beta chain) comes out of a study of blood T cell repertoires in COVID-19 (dated by TCRdb to the early 2020s). Background on the whole study: Collaborator samples came from the United States, Italy and Spain and covered acute and convalescent phases of COVID-19. The material from the prospective study consisted of cDNA or gDNA derived from T cells, B-cell-depleted T cells, or PBMCs. Deeply sampled blood TCRbeta repertoires from subjects exposed to, actively infected with, or recovered from COVID-19 were included in the dataset. The repertoires were made available in a free public database intended to serve as a resource for research on the immune response to SARS-CoV-2. The samples were drawn from two sources: the first 160 participants of the ongoing ImmuneRACE study, and 1,000 to 1,500 subjects contributed by 6 global collaborators. Sample metadata almost always included a de-identified subject ID, COVID-19 status, age in years and sex. HLA class I and class II types, where available, came from metadata supplied by the sample provider rather than from assay-based typing. The investigation overall reported the following: Clinical and demographic metadata were provided uncurated, with the amount varying by source and participant.

This clone was detected once. Its antigen remains unidentified. Base qualities were left out, and no much larger clone turns up one base away. The immunoSEQ Assay, a bias-controlled multiplex PCR, was used to amplify TCRbeta CDR3 regions from genomic DNA. In the authors' own workflow: Within the assay, amplification of reference gene primers was used to estimate how many nucleated cells each sample contained. Sequence reads were collapsed and filtered to measure the absolute abundance of every unique TCRbeta CDR3 rearrangement. For each sample, productive Simpson clonality was calculated by taking the square root of Simpson's diversity index across productive rearrangements. In its TCRdb copy, this immuneACCESS table keeps in-frame sequences only and misses some clones. Where compared with another copy, unresolved V genes explain less than half of these, and the others have no known cause. V and J calls and clone size are copied from that table; D and trimming were computed from the DNA. Recorded for this sample are roughly 240,000 clones; roughly four fifths of them occurred a single time. The top ten hold over 1.5% of the sample.

The collaborating institutions used their own protocols to collect whole blood in K2EDTA tubes. For TCRbeta analysis, collaborators shipped samples as frozen whole blood, isolated PBMCs, or DNA extracted from either of those sample types. Sequenced sample: peripheral blood. This TCR derives from an elderly woman with acute or convalescent COVID-19.

DNA sequence: TGTGCCAGCACCCCAAGGGGGAGGGCGGGAGCTAGGGATGAGCAGTTCTTC. Translated, this is CASTPRGRAGARDEQFF. The V and J genes are TRBV28 and TRBJ2-1, and perhaps TRBD2 as D gene, on 7 matching bases. The cysteine opens and the phenylalanine closes a CDR3 of 17 amino acids. The entry retains the CDR3 DNA only, 51 bases that are in frame from base 1. The germline ends are 27 bases apart after V is trimmed by 7 bases and J by 8 bases. The germline V gene provides CDR1 MDHEN and CDR2 SYDVKM.